Listed here are 28 T cell receptor beta chains from one sample, sequenced in a study of T cell responses to AZD1222 COVID-19 vaccine. Sequencing was performed with immunoSEQ multiplex PCR; in TCRdb, only in-frame clones are kept and a portion is missing. The sample lists about 150,000 clones, roughly nine tenths seen once, with 5.1% in the top ten. The sequences come from peripheral blood, collected on day 0 of AZD1222 vaccination. The receptors come from an adult in good health.

The J gene is TRBJ1-1, the V gene TRBV3-1 (or the pseudogene TRBV3-2), with 9 nucleotides matching TRBD1. The CDR3 consists of 16 residues. The junction had 11 bases not matched to a gene; V was cut back by 2 bases and J by 7 bases. CDR1 is LGHDT, CDR2 YNNKEL, per germline (reference sequence). CDR3: CASSQRDGQGSYEAFF. The CDR3 nucleotides read TGTGCCAGCAGCCAACGTGACGGACAGGGGTCCTATGAAGCTTTCTTT.

The chain couples TRBV4-2 to TRBJ2-2; D possibly corresponds to TRBD1 (5 bases). V was shortened by 0 bases and J by 1 base, with 6 bases between the two germline ends. The germline CDR1 and CDR2 sequences are LGHNA and YNFKEQ. The CDR3 totals 15 residues. CDR3 nucleotides: TGTGCCAGCAGCCAAGATGGACAGAACACCGGGGAGCTGTTTTTT. Translating gives CASSQDGQNTGELFF.

The J gene is TRBJ2-3, the V gene TRBV5-6; TRBD1 might be the D (5 bases). CDR1 and CDR2 from the germline V gene are SGHDT and YYEEEE. There are 13 residues in the CDR3. V lost 0 bases, J lost 5 bases, and 7 bases lay in between. CDR3 in amino acids: CASSLGRGDTQYF. Here the CDR3 DNA reads TGTGCCAGCAGCTTGGGAAGGGGAGATACGCAGTATTTT.

The chain links TRBV5-1 to TRBJ2-5; 7 bases line up with TRBD1. This CDR3 is built from 16 residues. Germline V CDR1 and CDR2: SGHRS, YFSETQ. J was trimmed by 7 bases and V by 0 bases; bases with no gene match: 12. The CDR3 spells CASSLGTGEGSGTQYF. CDR3 bases: TGCGCCAGCAGCTTGGGGACAGGAGAAGGTAGTGGGACCCAGTACTTC.

The chain recombines TRBV7-2 with TRBJ2-1, with 8 bases fitting TRBD1. V was pared by 5 bases and J by 4 bases, with 10 bases of the junction left unmatched. The germline CDR1 and CDR2 sequences are SGHTA and FQGNSA. The CDR3 totals 16 residues. This CDR3 reads CASSRYGGQAYNEQFF. Here the CDR3 DNA reads TGTGCCAGCAGCCGTTATGGGGGACAGGCTTACAATGAGCAGTTCTTC.

This clone showed up just once. The V and J genes are TRBV12-3 or TRBV12-4 and TRBJ1-6, with D possibly matching TRBD1 (6 bases). This CDR3 is 13 amino acids long. The germline V and J ends were trimmed by 4 bases and 8 bases, with 9 bases remaining between them. CDR3 residues: CASSSAGDSPLHF. The CDR3 DNA sequence: TGTGCCAGCAGTTCGGCAGGGGATTCACCCCTCCACTTT.

The J gene is TRBJ1-2, the V gene TRBV7-9; TRBD1 matches 9 bases. The CDR3 is made up of 14 amino acids. From germline, CDR1 is SEHNR and CDR2 FQNEAQ (reference sequence). The ends lost 5 bases at V and 6 bases at J; junction bases unmatched: 7. CDR3: CASSHTTGGNGYTF. CDR3 coding DNA: TGTGCCAGCAGCCATACGACAGGGGGGAATGGCTACACCTTC. Drawing the rest from reference TRBV7-9 and TRBJ1-2, the complete variable domain is DTGVSQNPRHKITKRGQNVTFRCDPISEHNRLYWYRQTLGQGPEFLTYFQNEAQLEKSRLLSDRFSAERPKGSFSTLEIQRTEQGDSAMYLCASSHTTGGNGYTFGSGTRLTVV.

The V gene is TRBV30, the J gene TRBJ1-1; D remains ambiguous. V was trimmed by 3 bases and J by 4 bases, leaving 21 bases between them. CDR1 GTSNPN and CDR2 SVGIG come from the germline V gene (reference sequence). The CDR3 sequence is 16 residues long. CDR3 in DNA: TGTGCCTGGAGCCAACGGGGAGGGCTAGGGCTCACTGAAGCTTTCTTT. It yields the protein CAWSQRGGLGLTEAFF.

This rearrangement joins TRBV18 to TRBJ1-1; a possible D gene is TRBD1 (5 bases). The V end was cut by 4 bases, the J end by 3 bases, with 12 bases between. Germline lookup yields CDR1 KGHSH and CDR2 LQKENI. The CDR3 is 14 amino acids. Written as DNA, the CDR3 is TGTGCCAGCTCACTCGGAGGAGGGGACACTGAAGCTTTCTTT. Its translation: CASSLGGGDTEAFF.

The CDR3 sequence is CASSLVTSTDTQYF. CDR3 nucleotide sequence: TGTGCCAGCAGCTTAGTTACTAGCACAGATACGCAGTATTTT. The V and J genes are TRBV7-2 and TRBJ2-3; D remains ambiguous. Trimming took off 1 base at V and 0 bases at J, with 5 bases between the two ends. CDR1 is SGHTA, CDR2 FQGNSA, per germline. CDR3 size: 14 residues.

The chain employs TRBV5-4 and TRBJ2-7; TRBD1 might be the D (6 bases). The CDR3 extends over 15 amino acids. The V end was cut by 3 bases, the J end by 4 bases, with 17 bases between. Germline V CDR1 and CDR2: SGHNT, YYREEE (reference sequence). This chain's CDR3 is CASSSPMTGGYEQYF. The CDR3 nucleotides are TGTGCCAGCAGCTCGCCGATGACAGGAGGTTACGAGCAGTACTTC.

For this clone: This specimen includes other DNA sequences encoding the same CDR3. The V call is TRBV2, the J call TRBJ2-7; the D is unclear. Per germline, CDR1 SNHLY and CDR2 FYNNEI. This CDR3 is built from 11 residues. V was cut by 5 bases and J by 2 bases, with 4 bases left in between. The CDR3 loop reads CASSSTYEQYF. The CDR3 nucleotides read TGTGCCAGCAGTAGCACCTACGAGCAGTACTTC.

The V and J genes are TRBV7-3 and TRBJ2-1; 10 bases agree with TRBD2. Per the germline V gene, CDR1 is SGHTA and CDR2 is FQGTGA. V gave up 2 bases and J gave up 2 bases; unmatched junction bases: 9. The CDR3 contains 18 residues. CDR3 residues: CASSLFGAGGPPYNEQFF. DNA for the CDR3: TGTGCCAGCAGCTTATTTGGAGCGGGAGGGCCCCCCTACAATGAGCAGTTCTTC.

This clone was counted only a few times. The V call is TRBV12-5, the J call TRBJ1-3, with D hard to call. The CDR3 is 14 amino acids. V was shortened by 3 bases and J by 4 bases, with 10 bases between the two germline ends. Germline assignment: CDR1 LGHNT and CDR2 FRNRAP. Here the CDR3 DNA reads TGTGCTAGTGGTTTCGGGTTGGGGGGAAACACCATATATTTT. It specifies CASGFGLGGNTIYF.

The chain is built from TRBV28 and TRBJ1-4, with D unclear. The germline CDR1 and CDR2 sequences are MDHEN and SYDVKM. This CDR3 spans 15 amino acids. Between the trimmed V and J ends, which lost 6 bases and 4 bases, there was a span of 15 bases. Here the CDR3 reads CASRPQGRSNEKLFF. For the CDR3, the DNA is TGTGCCAGCAGACCCCAAGGACGGAGTAATGAAAAACTGTTTTTT.

V usage is TRBV11-2 and J usage is TRBJ1-3; a possible D gene is TRBD1 (6 bases). CDR3 length: 15 residues. Germline V gives CDR1 SGHAT, CDR2 FQNNGV. V was clipped by 5 bases and J by 0 bases, with 11 bases between them. This chain's CDR3 is CASSPGQTSGNTIYF. In DNA form, the CDR3 reads TGTGCCAGCAGCCCCGGACAGACCTCTGGAAACACCATATATTTT. The entire variable domain, with the rest obtained from reference TRBV11-2 and TRBJ1-3, is as follows: EAGVAQSPRYKIIEKRQSVAFWCNPISGHATLYWYQQILGQGPKLLIQFQNNGVVDDSQLPKDRFSAERLKGVDSTLKIQPAKLEDSAVYLCASSPGQTSGNTIYFGEGSWLTVV.

J is TRBJ2-2 and V is TRBV9; D is unresolved. CDR1 and CDR2 from the germline V gene are SGDLS and YYNGEE. Trimming pared 0 bases from V and 4 bases from J, leaving 13 bases between. The CDR3 totals 16 residues. CDR3 amino acids: CASSVDVGSGTGELFF. The CDR3 DNA is TGTGCCAGCAGCGTAGACGTTGGGTCGGGCACCGGGGAGCTGTTTTTT.

The chain employs TRBV21-1 and TRBJ2-7; TRBD2 was called by the table and not checked on the DNA. TRBV21-1 is a documented pseudogene. This CDR3 region has 15 residues. The CDR3 loop is CASSIILRLTYEQYF. In nucleotides, the CDR3 is TGTGCCAGCAGCATAATTCTGAGACTAACCTACGAGCAGTACTTC.

V usage is TRBV9 and J usage is TRBJ2-2; a possible D gene is TRBD1 (5 bases). In germline, CDR1 is SGDLS, CDR2 YYNGEE. The germline V and J ends were trimmed by 2 bases and 1 base, with 12 bases remaining between them. The CDR3 contains 16 residues. CDR3 DNA: TGTGCCAGCAGCGTTATGACAGACCTGAACACCGGGGAGCTGTTTTTT. It is translated as CASSVMTDLNTGELFF. The whole variable domain, filled in from reference TRBV9 and TRBJ2-2, reads DSGVTQTPKHLITATGQRVTLRCSPRSGDLSVYWYQQSLDQGLQFLIQYYNGEERAKGNILERFSAQQFPDLHSELNLSSLELGDSALYFCASSVMTDLNTGELFFGEGSRLTVL.

This chain joins TRBV7-2 and TRBJ2-1, with 9 bases identical to TRBD2. Germline CDR1 reads SGHTA; CDR2 reads FQGNSA. V lost 1 base, J lost 14 bases, and 15 bases stayed unmatched. This CDR3 region has 16 residues. The CDR3 bases are TGTGCCAGCAGCTTAGATAGGACTAGCGTGGGGGGGGTTGAGTTCTTC. Encoded protein: CASSLDRTSVGGVEFF.

V and J are TRBV6-5 and TRBJ2-7; D is unresolved. CDR1 is MNHEY and CDR2 is SVGAGI in the germline V gene. The CDR3 has 15 amino acids. With 0 bases removed from V and 2 bases from J, the gap between germline ends came to 11 bases. As DNA, the CDR3 is TGTGCCAGCAGTTACTCGACCTCGACGGCCTACGAGCAGTACTTC. Encoded protein: CASSYSTSTAYEQYF.

The chain carries TRBV3-1 (or the pseudogene TRBV3-2) and TRBJ2-1; 7 positions match TRBD1. This CDR3 contains 21 residues. The trim removed 0 bases at V and 3 bases at J, leaving 20 bases unmatched. The V gene's germline CDR1 is LGHDT and CDR2 YNNKEL (reference sequence). The chain's CDR3 is CASSQDHKGQPLALYYNEQFF. The CDR3 bases are TGTGCCAGCAGCCAAGATCATAAGGGACAGCCTTTGGCGTTATACTACAATGAGCAGTTCTTC.

Points on this clone: The junction shows a germline mismatch at one end, possibly a read error. The rearrangement uses TRBV5-1 and TRBJ2-4; 7 bases are shared with TRBD2. The CDR3 loop spans 16 amino acids. Per the germline V gene, CDR1 is SGHRS and CDR2 is YFSETQ. The CDR3, as DNA: TGCGCCAGTAGCTCCGCCGGACTAGGACCTTTTGGCATTCAGTACTTC. The encoded protein is CASSSAGLGPFGIQYF.

The table lists this clone with a count of one. The same CDR3 arises from other DNA sequences in this sample as well. The rearrangement joins TRBV28 to TRBJ1-5, with D possibly being TRBD1 (5 bases). CDR3 length: 15 amino acids. V lost 3 bases to trimming and J lost 0 bases, with 9 bases between them. Germline assignment: CDR1 MDHEN and CDR2 SYDVKM. CDR3: CASSLGGDSNQPQHF. As DNA, the CDR3 is TGTGCCAGCAGTTTGGGAGGGGATAGCAATCAGCCCCAGCATTTT.

The table lists this clone with a few counts. The chain couples TRBV5-1 to TRBJ1-2; 7 positions match TRBD1. Germline CDR1 and CDR2: SGHRS and YFSETQ. This CDR3 has 13 amino acids. The ends lost 4 bases at V and 7 bases at J; junction bases unmatched: 7. The CDR3, as DNA: TGCGCCAGCAGCCAAATACAGGGGAGTGGCTACACCTTC. It translates to CASSQIQGSGYTF.

This sequence joins TRBV4-3 and TRBJ2-2; D is undetermined. Germline values: CDR1 LGHNA, CDR2 YSLEER. CDR3 length equals 14 residues. The V gene lost 1 base and the J gene lost 6 bases, with 9 bases spanning the gap. The CDR3, as DNA: TGCGCCAGCAGCCAAGTGAGTCAGCCCGGGGAGCTGTTTTTT. Translated, it gives CASSQVSQPGELFF.

The CDR3 spells CASSHLSRMGRGFGTSEEETQYF. The CDR3 nucleotides are TGTGCCAGCAGCCACTTAAGCCGGATGGGGCGGGGTTTCGGGACTAGCGAGGAAGAGACCCAGTACTTC. The chain is built from TRBV3-1 (or the pseudogene TRBV3-2) and TRBJ2-5, with 10 nucleotides matching TRBD2. J gave up 3 bases and V 3 bases, and 28 bases lay outside the gene matches. CDR1 and CDR2 from the germline V gene are LGHDT and YNNKEL (reference sequence). There are 23 residues in the CDR3.

The chain uses TRBV6-1 and TRBJ1-4; D is unresolved. Trimming left V 1 base short and J 7 bases short, with 16 bases between. Germline V CDR1 and CDR2: MNHNS, SASEGT. The CDR3 is 16 residues long. For the CDR3, the DNA is TGTGCCAGCAGTGAAGATCCGGGGAGTATCGGTGAAAAACTGTTTTTT. Amino acid sequence: CASSEDPGSIGEKLFF.